This T cell receptor (beta chain) was recorded in a study of CD8+ T cells in alopecia areata. Study in general: Treated patients received oral tofacitinib, 5 to 10 mg twice daily. Regarding the study as a whole: Normal skin contains resident alphabeta T cells, and these are also sequenced in scalp samples.

cDNA prepared by RNA extraction and subsequent reverse transcription served as the template for sequencing. The table came from immunoSEQ multiplex PCR; TCRdb's copy has only in-frame clones and leaves some out. Seen here are about 150,000 clones, approximately 87% observed once, and the top ten hold about 15%. For this clone: Its antigen remains unidentified.

Patients with alopecia areata provided lesional scalp punch biopsies as well as peripheral blood. The trim removed 0 bases at V and 1 base at J, leaving 3 bases unmatched. Germline V gene lookup returns CDR1 GTSNPN and CDR2 SVGIG (reference sequence). The CDR3 length is 15 residues. The clonotype originates from a human donor with alopecia areata. The J gene is TRBJ2-1, the V gene TRBV30; 7 bases align to TRBD2. Specimen: CD8+ T cells sorted from blood, collected at week 0. The CDR3 region has the DNA TGTGCCTGGAGTGTGCCTAGCGGTTCCTACAATGAGCAGTTCTTC. It encodes CAWSVPSGSYNEQFF.